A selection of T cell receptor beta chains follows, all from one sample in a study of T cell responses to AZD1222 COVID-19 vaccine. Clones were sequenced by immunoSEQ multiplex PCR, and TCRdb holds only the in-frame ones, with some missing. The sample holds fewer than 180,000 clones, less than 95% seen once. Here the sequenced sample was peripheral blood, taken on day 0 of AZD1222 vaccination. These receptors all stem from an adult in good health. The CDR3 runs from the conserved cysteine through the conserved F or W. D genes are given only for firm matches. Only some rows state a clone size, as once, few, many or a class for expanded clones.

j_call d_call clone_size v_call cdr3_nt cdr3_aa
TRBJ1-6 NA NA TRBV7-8 TGTGCCAGCAGCTTAGTGCGCAGTTCGTCACCCCTCCACTTT CASSLVRSSSPLHF
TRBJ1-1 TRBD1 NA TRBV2 TGTGCCAGCACTTCCGGGACAGGGGATTGGGATGCTTTCTTT CASTSGTGDWDAFF
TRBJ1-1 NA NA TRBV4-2 TGTGCCAGCAGCCTGTACAGGGTCCAGAACACTGAAGCTTTCTTT CASSLYRVQNTEAFF
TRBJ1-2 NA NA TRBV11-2 TGTGCCAGCAGCTTAGATAGAAGAGAAAGGGGGTATGGCTACACCTTC CASSLDRRERGYGYTF
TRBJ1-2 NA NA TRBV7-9 TGTGCCAGCAGCTCCGAGGGGCTCTATGGCTACACCTTC CASSSEGLYGYTF
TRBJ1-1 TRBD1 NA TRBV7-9 TGTGCCAGCAGCTTAGGAGGGACAGAGAAAGCTTTCTTT CASSLGGTEKAFF
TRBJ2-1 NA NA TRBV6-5 TGTGCCAGCAGTTATGGGGGATTGAATGAGCAGTTCTTC CASSYGGLNEQFF
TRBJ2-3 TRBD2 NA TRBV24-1 TGTGCCACCAGTGATCCGGGCGCGGGAGGAGATACGCAGTATTTT CATSDPGAGGDTQYF
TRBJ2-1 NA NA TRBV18 TGTGCCAGCTCACCCCGGGGCGCCTTTAGCTCCTACAATGAGCAGTTCTTC CASSPRGAFSSYNEQFF
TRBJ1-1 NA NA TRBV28 TGTGCCAGCAGTTTGTTCCCTCAGGGGACTGGCACTGAAGCTTTCTTT CASSLFPQGTGTEAFF
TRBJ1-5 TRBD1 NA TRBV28 TGTGCCAGCAGTCTACAGGGGGGTAGCAATCAGCCCCAGCATTTT CASSLQGGSNQPQHF
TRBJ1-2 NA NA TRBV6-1 TGTGCCAGCAGTGAATGGGCAGAAAATGGCTACACCTTC CASSEWAENGYTF
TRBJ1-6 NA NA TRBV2 TGTGCCAGCAAGGACAGTTATAATTCACCCCTCCACTTT CASKDSYNSPLHF
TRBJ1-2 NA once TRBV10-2 TGCGCCAGCAGTGAGTCATGGACTTACTATGGCTACACCTTC CASSESWTYYGYTF
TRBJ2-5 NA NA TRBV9 TGTGCCAGCAGCGTAGATCTAGCTGGCGAGACCCAGTACTTC CASSVDLAGETQYF
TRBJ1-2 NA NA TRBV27 TGTGCCAGCAGTTTAGAGGGAGCTGGCTATGGCTACACCTTC CASSLEGAGYGYTF
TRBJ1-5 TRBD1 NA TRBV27 TGTGCCAGCAGGGACAGGGTAGGCAATCAGCCCCAGCATTTT CASRDRVGNQPQHF
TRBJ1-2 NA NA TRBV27 TGTGCCAGCAGTTTAGCGCGTCAGGGTAGCAATAACTATGGCTACACCTTC CASSLARQGSNNYGYTF
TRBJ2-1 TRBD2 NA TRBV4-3 TGCGCCAGCAGCCAAGCCCTAGCGACTAGCGGGAGGTATGAGCAGTTCTTC CASSQALATSGRYEQFF
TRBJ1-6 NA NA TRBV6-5 TGTGCCAGCAGCCTGAAAAAGGTCTATAATTCACCCCTCCACTTT CASSLKKVYNSPLHF
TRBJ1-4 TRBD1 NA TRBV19 TGTGCCAGTAGCCCTAACAGGGGGTCTAATGAAAAACTGTTTTTT CASSPNRGSNEKLFF
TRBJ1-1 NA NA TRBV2 TGTGCCAGCACCACCAGATGGGATAACACTGAAGCTTTCTTT CASTTRWDNTEAFF
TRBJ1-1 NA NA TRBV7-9 TGTGCCAGCAGCTTAAAGGGACAGAACACTGAAGCTTTCTTT CASSLKGQNTEAFF
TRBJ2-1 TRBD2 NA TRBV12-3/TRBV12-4 TGTGCCAGCAGTTTTGGACTAGACGGGGGATTCTTC CASSFGLDGGFF
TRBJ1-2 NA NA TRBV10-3 TGTGCCATCAGTGAGAGTAACTATGGCTACACCTTC CAISESNYGYTF
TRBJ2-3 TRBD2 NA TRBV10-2 TGCGCCTCCAGCCAGGACGGGGGGGCACCAGATACGCAGTATTTT CASSQDGGAPDTQYF
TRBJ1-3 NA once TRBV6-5 TGTGCCAGCAGGGCTCAAAGCGTCTCTGGAAACACCATATATTTT CASRAQSVSGNTIYF
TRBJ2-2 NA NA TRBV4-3 TGCGCCAGCAGCCGGGTGATGGGGGAAGCCGGGGAGCTGTTTTTT CASSRVMGEAGELFF
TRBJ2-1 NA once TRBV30 TGTGCCTGGAAGATAGCGCCTAGAAGAAATGAGCAGTTCTTC CAWKIAPRRNEQFF
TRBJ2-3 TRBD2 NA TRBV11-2 TGTGCCAGCAGCTTAAGGCGGGGGGATATAGATACGCAGTATTTT CASSLRRGDIDTQYF
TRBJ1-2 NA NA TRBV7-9 TGTGCCAGCAGCCCAACAGGAGGCCCACTCTATGGCTACACCTTC CASSPTGGPLYGYTF
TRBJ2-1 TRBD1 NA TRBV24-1 TGTGCCACCAGTGAGTCGCAGGACAGGGGGGAGTTCTTC CATSESQDRGEFF
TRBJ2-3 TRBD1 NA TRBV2 TGTGCCAGCAGAGGGACAGTCACAGATACGCAGTATTTT CASRGTVTDTQYF
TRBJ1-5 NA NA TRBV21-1 TGTGCCAGCAGCAATGAAGGGGAGGGTATTGGAAGCAATCAGCCCCAGCATTTT CASSNEGEGIGSNQPQHF
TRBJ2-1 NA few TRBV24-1 TGTGCCACCAGTCTGATGGGAAATGAGCAGTTCTTC CATSLMGNEQFF
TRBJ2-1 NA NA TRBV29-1 TGCAGCGGAAAACGGGTTGGATTCTCCTACAATGAGCAGTTCTTC CSGKRVGFSYNEQFF
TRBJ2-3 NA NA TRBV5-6 TGTGCCAGCAGCTTGTCGCGCCAGAACACAGATACGCAGTATTTT CASSLSRQNTDTQYF
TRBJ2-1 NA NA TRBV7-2 TGTGCCAGCAGCCCCCGACAGGATGTGCTCGCGGAGCAGTTCTTC CASSPRQDVLAEQFF
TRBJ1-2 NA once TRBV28 TGTGCCAGCAGTTCCCCCGGGACGGCAGTCTATGGCTACACCTTC CASSSPGTAVYGYTF
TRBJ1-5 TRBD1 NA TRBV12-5 TGTGCTAGTGGTTGGGGGACAGGGGGCAATCAGCCCCAGCATTTT CASGWGTGGNQPQHF
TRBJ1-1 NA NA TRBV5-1 TGCGCCAGCAGCTTGTATGTACAGGGCAACACTGAAGCTTTCTTT CASSLYVQGNTEAFF
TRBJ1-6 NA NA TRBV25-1 TGTGCCAGCAGTGAACATCATCCTGATTCACCCCTCCACTTT CASSEHHPDSPLHF
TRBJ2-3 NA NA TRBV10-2 TGCGCCAGCAGTGATGCGGTACCAGATACGCAGTATTTT CASSDAVPDTQYF
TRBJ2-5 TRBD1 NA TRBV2 TGTGCCAGCAATGGACAGGCCGAGGTCCAAGAGACCCAGTACTTC CASNGQAEVQETQYF
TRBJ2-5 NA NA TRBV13 TGTGCCAGCAGCTTAGGTAAAGAGACCCAGTACTTC CASSLGKETQYF
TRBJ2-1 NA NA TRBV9 TGTGCCAGCAGCGTTGTTACCGGGAGTAGGAATGAGCAGTTCTTC CASSVVTGSRNEQFF